This TCR beta chain was profiled in a study of T cells in Graves' hyperthyroidism and ophthalmopathy. RNA transcripts provided the source from which TCR beta CDR3 regions were amplified. Initially, a first-round RT-PCR of the TCR CDR3 employed the HTBI primer set. In TCRdb, the multiplex PCR reads were re-called with MiXCR into one record per CDR3 protein. The sample includes 500,000 to 750,000 distinct CDR3 sequences, 15% to 19% of them seen just once. Germline V CDR1 and CDR2: MNHEY, SMNVEV (reference sequence). The CDR3 is 15 amino acids. V lost 1 base to trimming and J lost 2 bases, with 12 bases between them.

V is TRBV27 and J is TRBJ2-7; the D gene is possibly TRBD2 (5 bases). The TCR comes from a woman aged 30 to 39 with Graves' hyperthyroidism. Sequencing was carried out using blood. DNA for the CDR3: TGTGCCAGCAGTTTATTACCAGGACTTCCCTACGAGCAGTACTTC. It encodes CASSLLPGLPYEQYF.